A single sample gave rise to the 17 T cell receptor beta chains below, sequenced in a study of technical replicates of blood from a handful of donors. Assay used: immunoSEQ multiplex PCR; TCRdb lists only in-frame clones, some missing. The table includes tens of thousands of clones, 75% to 85% detected once. Sequencing was done on a sample of PBMCs. These TCRs come from a human donor in good health. Some clones in this sample may be carry-over from other donors' samples.

The V call is TRBV7-3, the J call TRBJ1-2; TRBD1 aligns across 7 bases. The ends lost 0 bases at V and 6 bases at J; junction bases unmatched: 13. Looked up from germline, CDR1 is SGHTA and CDR2 is FQGTGA. The CDR3 runs to 17 residues. For the CDR3, the DNA is TGTGCCAGCAGCTTAACAGTCCCAGGGGGGAGTAAAGATGGCTACACCTTC. Encoded protein: CASSLTVPGGSKDGYTF. Full variable domain (rest looked up from reference TRBV7-3 and TRBJ1-2): GAGVSQTPSNKVTEKGKYVELRCDPISGHTALYWYRQSLGQGPEFLIYFQGTGAADDSGLPNDRFFAVRPEGSVSTLKIQRTERGDSAVYLCASSLTVPGGSKDGYTFGSGTRLTVV.

A few counts support this clone. V usage is TRBV30 and J usage is TRBJ2-7; tentative D call: TRBD1 (5 bases). Germline V lookup: CDR1 GTSNPN, CDR2 SVGIG (reference sequence). CDR3 size: 12 residues. Trimming cost V 0 bases and J 7 bases, with 10 bases left between them. CDR3: CAWSVMGREQYF. The CDR3 coding sequence is TGTGCCTGGAGTGTAATGGGGCGGGAGCAGTACTTC.

This chain connects TRBV13 to TRBJ2-7, with TRBD2 matching 15 bases. Germline-derived CDR1 and CDR2 are PRHDT and FYEKMQ (reference sequence). V was pared by 6 bases and J by 3 bases, with 3 bases of the junction left unmatched. This CDR3 has 15 amino acids. CDR3 in DNA: TGTGCCAGCAGACCGGGACTAGCGGGGGGCTACGAGCAGTACTTC. This sequence encodes CASRPGLAGGYEQYF.

The chain recombines TRBV25-1 with TRBJ1-5, with a weak D call TRBD1 (6 bases). The CDR3 loop spans 15 amino acids. Germline loops: CDR1 MGHDK, CDR2 SYGVNS. Written as DNA, the CDR3 is TGTGCGACCCGGGGCACAGGGCCGGATCCTCAGCCCCAGCATTTT. Translation: CATRGTGPDPQPQHF.

The CDR3 spells CASSLASGDLRGSPLHF. CDR3 coding DNA: TGTGCCAGCAGCTTGGCTAGCGGGGACCTAAGAGGTTCACCCCTCCACTTT. The chain is built from TRBV5-4 and TRBJ1-6; weak D call: TRBD1 (5 bases). The CDR3 consists of 17 residues. V was clipped by 0 bases and J by 9 bases, with 19 bases between them. CDR1 and CDR2 (germline): SGHNT, YYREEE (reference sequence).

The rearrangement links TRBV23-1 to TRBJ2-3, with no clear D. TRBV23-1 is an ORF; its function is uncertain. V lost 0 bases and J 8 bases, leaving 15 bases between the germline ends. The CDR3 loop spans 15 amino acids. CDR3 nucleotide sequence: TGCGCCAGCAGTCAATCTCAAGACCCAAGAGGTACGCAGTATTTT. Encoded protein: CASSQSQDPRGTQYF.

Only one count was recorded for this clone. The chain carries TRBV13 and TRBJ2-1, with D unclear. Germline V gives CDR1 PRHDT, CDR2 FYEKMQ (reference sequence). V lost 7 bases, J lost 4 bases, and 11 bases lay in between. The CDR3 consists of 13 residues. The CDR3 protein is CASNMLPYNEQFF. The CDR3 DNA follows: TGTGCCAGCAACATGCTTCCTTACAATGAGCAGTTCTTC.

In nucleotides, the CDR3 is TGCAGCGCAGGACAGGGGCCAGATACGCAGTATTTT. The encoded protein is CSAGQGPDTQYF. The V call is TRBV29-1, the J call TRBJ2-3, with 9 positions matching TRBD1. The CDR3 spans 12 residues. J was trimmed by 4 bases and V by 7 bases; bases with no gene match: 3. Germline V CDR1 and CDR2: SQVTM, ANQGSEA.

The chain carries TRBV27 and TRBJ1-2, with unresolved D. Trimming left V 1 base short and J 7 bases short, with 22 bases between. Germline-derived CDR1 and CDR2 are MNHEY and SMNVEV (reference sequence). This CDR3 has 17 residues. CDR3 coding DNA: TGTGCCAGCAGTTTATACCCGGGTTCGGCCTTGGAGCGTGGCTACACCTTC. The encoded protein is CASSLYPGSALERGYTF.

This rearrangement joins TRBV9 to TRBJ2-3; 8 bases map to TRBD2. Germline V lookup: CDR1 SGDLS, CDR2 YYNGEE. The CDR3 sequence is 16 residues long. The junction had 9 bases not matched to a gene; V was cut back by 4 bases and J by 2 bases. The CDR3 region is CASSTLAGGNTDTQYF. The CDR3 nucleotides read TGTGCCAGCAGCACACTGGCGGGGGGCAACACAGATACGCAGTATTTT.

The chain joins TRBV5-4 to TRBJ2-5, with D unclear. Germline V gives CDR1 SGHNT, CDR2 YYREEE (reference sequence). The length of the CDR3 is 15 residues. Trimming left V 3 bases short and J 2 bases short, with 14 bases between. The CDR3 nucleotides read TGTGCCAGCAGCTGGAAGGCAGGAAGGCAAGAGACCCAGTACTTC. Its translation: CASSWKAGRQETQYF.

This clone appeared once. The chain is built from TRBV6-1 and TRBJ2-7; 8 bases are a match to TRBD1. V shed 3 bases, J shed 0 bases, and the junction held 10 bases outside the gene matches. The CDR3 contains 17 residues. CDR1 and CDR2 (germline): MNHNS, SASEGT. The CDR3 protein is CASSESPGQASSYEQYF. CDR3 nucleotides: TGTGCCAGCAGTGAGAGCCCGGGACAGGCTTCCTCCTACGAGCAGTACTTC.

Relative to its sample, this clone is medium-sized. The CDR3 nucleotides are TGCAGCGGGGCGGGAGGCCCTTTTGACCAGTACTTC. This encodes CSGAGGPFDQYF. This chain connects TRBV29-1 to TRBJ2-5; 8 nucleotides align to TRBD2. The CDR3 covers 12 residues. V shed 7 bases, J shed 10 bases, and the junction held 11 bases outside the gene matches. Germline V gene data show CDR1 as SQVTM and CDR2 as ANQGSEA.

The rearrangement uses TRBV6-5 and TRBJ1-4; D not resolved. Germline V lookup: CDR1 MNHEY, CDR2 SVGAGI. V lost 6 bases, J lost 8 bases, and 19 bases lay in between. The CDR3 has 15 residues. CDR3 sequence reads: CASRYTNGLREKLFF. CDR3 nucleotides: TGTGCCAGCAGATACACGAACGGTTTGCGGGAAAAACTGTTTTTT.

The chain joins TRBV7-9 to TRBJ2-1; TRBD2 might be the D (5 bases). V was clipped by 1 base and J by 7 bases, with 11 bases between them. Per germline, CDR1 SEHNR and CDR2 FQNEAQ (reference sequence). The CDR3 extends over 14 amino acids. The CDR3 DNA follows: TGTGCCAGCAGCTTAGTCCCGGGGTGGAATGAGCAGTTCTTC. Residues: CASSLVPGWNEQFF.

This clone was detected a few times. The V gene is TRBV10-3, the J gene TRBJ2-5, with 11 positions matching TRBD1. Germline CDR1 ENHRY, CDR2 SYGVKD. The V gene end was trimmed by 6 bases and the J gene end by 5 bases; junction bases not matched to a gene: 5. There are 14 residues in the CDR3. The CDR3 loop is CAIRGQGGKETQYF. The CDR3, as DNA: TGTGCCATCAGGGGACAGGGGGGAAAGGAGACCCAGTACTTC.

This clone was seen only a few times. The gene calls are TRBV30 and TRBJ2-1; 7 positions agree with TRBD2. After removal of 0 bases from V and 4 bases from J, the junction contained 9 bases not matched to a gene. Germline lookup yields CDR1 GTSNPN and CDR2 SVGIG (reference sequence). The CDR3 has 16 amino acids. The DNA for the CDR3 is TGTGCCTGGAGTGTAAGGCGGGCGGGAGAGTACAATGAGCAGTTCTTC. Encoded protein: CAWSVRRAGEYNEQFF. Using reference TRBV30 and TRBJ2-1 for the parts outside the CDR3, the full variable domain is SQTIHQWPATLVQPVGSPLSLECTVEGTSNPNLYWYRQAAGRGLQLLFYSVGIGQISSEVPQNLSASRPQDRQFILSSKKLLLSDSGFYLCAWSVRRAGEYNEQFFGPGTRLTVL.